The subject of this entry is one T cell receptor (beta chain). Its target is unknown. One end of the junction does not line up with germline, which may come from a read error. The entry originates in a study of T cells in Graves' hyperthyroidism and ophthalmopathy. This CDR3 spans 14 amino acids. The germline CDR1 and CDR2 sequences are SGHDT and YYEEEE. Study-level findings and limits: Appearing also in blood were most of the thyroid clonotypes expanded above 0.001.

Graves' hyperthyroidism was deemed stable absent ophthalmopathy progression within 18 months. Researchers took RNA transcripts and amplified the TCR beta CDR3 regions from them. Researchers ran a first-round RT-PCR on the TCR CDR3 using the HTBI primer set. TCRdb used MiXCR to reprocess the multiplex PCR reads, holding one entry per CDR3 protein. Of hundreds of thousands of distinct CDR3 sequences listed, about 45% are singletons. This sequence joins TRBV5-6 and TRBJ1-2, with TRBD1 matching 8 bases. This sequence was found in a young woman with Graves' hyperthyroidism. The sequencing sample was made of peripheral blood or thyroid tissue (not recorded which). Here the CDR3 DNA reads TGTGCCAGCAGCTTGCCAGGGGGCAGCTATGGCCACACCTTC. Translating it yields CASSLPGGSYGHTF.